This T cell receptor (beta chain) was observed in a study of T cell responses to AZD1222 COVID-19 vaccine. Study-level points and caveats: Among vaccine-associated CD4 TCRs, coverage spanned spike, with dominance at 160-218 and 743-854.

This clone was seen just once. The antigen is not known. The repertoire was sequenced with immunoSEQ multiplex PCR; TCRdb's copy has only in-frame clones and lacks some. The table lists 130,000 or so clones, 75% to 95% of them singletons. This CDR3 spans 13 amino acids. Trimming removed 6 bases from V and 4 bases from J; junction bases left unmatched: 2. The V gene's germline CDR1 is LNHNV and CDR2 YYDKDF (reference sequence). Source: peripheral blood, taken 28 days after the second dose of the MenACWY control vaccine. The J gene is TRBJ2-1, the V gene TRBV15, with 8 bases that match TRBD2. This sequence originates from an adult who received the MenACWY meningococcal vaccine as a control. DNA of the CDR3: TGTGCCACCAGATCGGGAGGGTACAATGAGCAGTTCTTC. Translated, it gives CATRSGGYNEQFF.